This note documents a single T cell receptor (beta chain) sequence. This specimen comes from a study of blood T cell repertoires in COVID-19. CDR1 is SGHNT and CDR2 is YYREEE in the germline V gene (reference sequence). The CDR3 has 13 amino acids. The germline V and J ends were trimmed by 7 bases and 0 bases, with 8 bases remaining between them. Using immunoSEQ multiplex PCR, the repertoire was profiled, and TCRdb retains in-frame clones only, with some absent. The sample yields 120,000 to 150,000 clones, approximately 81% seen once. This receptor was taken from a human donor in a cohort sampled during active COVID-19. The sequenced sample was peripheral blood. V and J are TRBV5-4 and TRBJ2-1; tentative D call: TRBD2 (6 bases). CDR3 loop: CASVGSSYNEQFF. CDR3 DNA: TGTGCCAGCGTCGGGAGCTCCTACAATGAGCAGTTCTTC.